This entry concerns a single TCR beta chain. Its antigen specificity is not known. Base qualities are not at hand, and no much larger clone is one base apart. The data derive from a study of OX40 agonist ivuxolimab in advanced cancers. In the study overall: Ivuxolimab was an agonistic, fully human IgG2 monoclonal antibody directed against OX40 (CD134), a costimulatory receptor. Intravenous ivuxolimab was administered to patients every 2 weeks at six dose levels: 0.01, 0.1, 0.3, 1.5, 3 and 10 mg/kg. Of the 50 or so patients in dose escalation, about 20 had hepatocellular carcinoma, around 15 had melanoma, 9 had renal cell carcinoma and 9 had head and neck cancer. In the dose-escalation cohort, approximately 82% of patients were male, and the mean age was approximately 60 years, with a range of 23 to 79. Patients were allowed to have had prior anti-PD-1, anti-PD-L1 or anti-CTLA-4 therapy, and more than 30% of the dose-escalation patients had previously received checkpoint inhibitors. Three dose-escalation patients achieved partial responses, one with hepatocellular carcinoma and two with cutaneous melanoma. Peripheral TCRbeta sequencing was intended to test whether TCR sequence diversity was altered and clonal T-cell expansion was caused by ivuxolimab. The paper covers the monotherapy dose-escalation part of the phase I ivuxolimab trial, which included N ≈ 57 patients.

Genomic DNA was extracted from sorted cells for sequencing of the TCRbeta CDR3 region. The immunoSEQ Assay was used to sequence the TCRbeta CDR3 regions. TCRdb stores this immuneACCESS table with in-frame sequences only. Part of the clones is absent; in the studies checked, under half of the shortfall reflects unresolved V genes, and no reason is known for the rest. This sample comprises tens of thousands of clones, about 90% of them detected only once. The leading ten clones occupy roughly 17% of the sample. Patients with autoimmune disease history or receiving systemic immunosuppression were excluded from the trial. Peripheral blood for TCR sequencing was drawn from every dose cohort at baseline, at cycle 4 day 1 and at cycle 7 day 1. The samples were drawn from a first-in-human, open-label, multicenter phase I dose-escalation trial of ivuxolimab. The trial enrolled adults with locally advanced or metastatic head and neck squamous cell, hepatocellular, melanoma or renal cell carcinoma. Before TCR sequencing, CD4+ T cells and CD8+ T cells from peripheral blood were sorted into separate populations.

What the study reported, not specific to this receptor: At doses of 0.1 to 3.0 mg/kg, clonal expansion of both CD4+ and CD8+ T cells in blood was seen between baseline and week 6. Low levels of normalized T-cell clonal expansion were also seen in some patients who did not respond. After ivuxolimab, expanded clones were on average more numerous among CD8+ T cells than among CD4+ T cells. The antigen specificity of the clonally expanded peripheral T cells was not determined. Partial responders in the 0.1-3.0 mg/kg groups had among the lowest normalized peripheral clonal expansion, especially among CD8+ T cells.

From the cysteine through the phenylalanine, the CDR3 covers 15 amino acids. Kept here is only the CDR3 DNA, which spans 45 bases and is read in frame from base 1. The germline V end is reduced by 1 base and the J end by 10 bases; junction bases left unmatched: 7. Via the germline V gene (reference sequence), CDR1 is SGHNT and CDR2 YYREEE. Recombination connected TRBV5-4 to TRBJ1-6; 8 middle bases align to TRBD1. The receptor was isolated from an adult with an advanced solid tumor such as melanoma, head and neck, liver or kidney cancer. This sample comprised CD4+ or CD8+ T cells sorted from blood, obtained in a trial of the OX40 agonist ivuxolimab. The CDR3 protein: CASSLFQGARSPLHF. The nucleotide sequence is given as TGTGCCAGCAGCTTGTTCCAGGGGGCAAGGTCACCCCTCCACTTT.